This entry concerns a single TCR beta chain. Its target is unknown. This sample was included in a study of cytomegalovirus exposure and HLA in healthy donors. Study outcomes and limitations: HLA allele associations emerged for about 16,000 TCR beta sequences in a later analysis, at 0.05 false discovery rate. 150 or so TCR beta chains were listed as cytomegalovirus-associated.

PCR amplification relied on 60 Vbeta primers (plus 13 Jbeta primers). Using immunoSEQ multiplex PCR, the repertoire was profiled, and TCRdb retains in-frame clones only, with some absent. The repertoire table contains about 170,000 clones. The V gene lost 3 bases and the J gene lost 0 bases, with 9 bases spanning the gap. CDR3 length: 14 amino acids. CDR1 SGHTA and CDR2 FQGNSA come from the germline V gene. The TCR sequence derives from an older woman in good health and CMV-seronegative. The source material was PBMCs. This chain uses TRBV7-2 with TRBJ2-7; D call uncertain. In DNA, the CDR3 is TGTGCCAGCAGCTTTGACTTTAACTCCTACGAGCAGTACTTC. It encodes CASSFDFNSYEQYF.